This TCR beta chain was obtained from a study of OX40 agonist ivuxolimab in advanced cancers. Study as a whole: Three individuals attained partial responses, comprising one hepatocellular carcinoma case and two cutaneous melanoma cases. The study, taken as a whole, reports: Undetermined was the antigen specificity of the expanded peripheral T cells. On average, CD8+ T cells had more expanded clones than CD4+.

Trimming stripped 5 bases from V and 7 bases from J, with 11 bases between. Per the germline V gene, CDR1 is SGHTA and CDR2 is FQGNSA. The CDR3 runs to 12 residues. The investigators sampled blood at baseline, at cycle 4 day 1, and at cycle 7 day 1. Libraries were prepared by immunoSEQ multiplex PCR; TCRdb keeps only in-frame clonotypes and omits some of them. This table has about 51,000 clones, 65% to 85% appearing once. About this clone: Its antigen remains unidentified.

This chain joins TRBV7-2 and TRBJ2-5, with a tentative D call TRBD2 (6 bases). The sequences come from CD4+ or CD8+ T cells sorted from blood, collected in a trial of the OX40 agonist ivuxolimab. The origin of this receptor is an adult with an advanced solid tumor such as melanoma, head and neck, liver or kidney cancer. The DNA of the CDR3 is TGTGCCAGCAGCCGCGACGGGGGGACCCAGTACTTC. It translates to CASSRDGGTQYF.